This T cell receptor (beta chain) was recorded in a study of early T cells in non-severe SARS-CoV-2 infection. Study background: With bulk RNA from unsorted whole blood as input, sequencing yielded unpaired chains. Overall study results and limits: The study's VDJdb matching favored anti-spike CD8 responses and missed private and CD4 specificities.

In its sample, this clonotype was seen many times. The antigen remains unidentified. Attachment of unique molecular identifiers to individual cDNA molecules was performed. TCRdb re-analysed the 5' RACE reads in MiXCR, keeping a single row per CDR3 protein. This repertoire shows fewer than 55,000 distinct CDR3 sequences, 9.1% found once; its top ten account for 4.2%. From germline, CDR1 is SGHAT and CDR2 FQNNGV. V was clipped by 5 bases and J by 9 bases, with 14 bases between them. The CDR3 spans 13 residues. The TCR originated in an adult who was a healthcare worker with PCR-confirmed SARS-CoV-2 infection or an uninfected control (not recorded which). Sequencing was performed on whole blood. The chain joins TRBV11-2 to TRBJ2-1, with TRBD2 as a possible D gene (5 bases). DNA for the CDR3: TGTGCCAGCAGCGTCCGCCTCGCGGGTGAGCAGTTCTTC. It encodes CASSVRLAGEQFF.